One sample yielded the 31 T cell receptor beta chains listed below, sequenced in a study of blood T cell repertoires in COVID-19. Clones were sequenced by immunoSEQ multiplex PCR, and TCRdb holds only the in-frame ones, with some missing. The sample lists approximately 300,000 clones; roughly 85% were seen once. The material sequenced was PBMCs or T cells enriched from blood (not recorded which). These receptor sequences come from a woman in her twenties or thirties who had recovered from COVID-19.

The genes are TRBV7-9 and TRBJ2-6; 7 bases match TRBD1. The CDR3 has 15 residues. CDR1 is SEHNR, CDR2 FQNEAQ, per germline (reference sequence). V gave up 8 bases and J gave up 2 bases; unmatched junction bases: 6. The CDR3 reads CASVPTGTGANVLTF. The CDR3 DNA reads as TGTGCCAGCGTCCCGACAGGGACTGGGGCCAACGTCCTGACTTTC.

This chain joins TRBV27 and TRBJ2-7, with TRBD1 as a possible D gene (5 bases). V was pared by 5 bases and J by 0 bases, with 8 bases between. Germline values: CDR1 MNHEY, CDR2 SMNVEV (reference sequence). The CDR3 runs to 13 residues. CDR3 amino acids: CASSAGHSYEQYF. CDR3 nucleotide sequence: TGTGCCAGCAGTGCAGGACACTCCTACGAGCAGTACTTC.

In nucleotides, the CDR3 is TGTGCCACCAGTGATTCCGGGACTCCCCGCGCGGTTATCGGCGAGCAGTACTTC. Translated: CATSDSGTPRAVIGEQYF. V usage is TRBV24-1 and J usage is TRBJ2-7; weak D call: TRBD2 (6 bases). Germline V CDR1 and CDR2: KGHDR, SFDVKD. The CDR3 totals 18 residues. V gave up 2 bases and J gave up 6 bases, with 25 bases separating them.

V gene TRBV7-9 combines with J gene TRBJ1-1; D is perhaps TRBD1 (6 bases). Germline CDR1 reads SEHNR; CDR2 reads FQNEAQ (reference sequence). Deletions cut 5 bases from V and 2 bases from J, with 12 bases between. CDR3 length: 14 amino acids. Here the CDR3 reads CASSKDSVNTEAFF. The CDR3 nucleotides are TGTGCCAGCAGCAAGGACAGCGTTAACACTGAAGCTTTCTTT.

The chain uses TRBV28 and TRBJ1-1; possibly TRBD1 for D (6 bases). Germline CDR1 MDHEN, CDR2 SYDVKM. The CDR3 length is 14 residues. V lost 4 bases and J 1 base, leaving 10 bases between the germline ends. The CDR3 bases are TGTGCCAGCAGTTCGGGACACCAGAACACTGAAGCTTTCTTT. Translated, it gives CASSSGHQNTEAFF.

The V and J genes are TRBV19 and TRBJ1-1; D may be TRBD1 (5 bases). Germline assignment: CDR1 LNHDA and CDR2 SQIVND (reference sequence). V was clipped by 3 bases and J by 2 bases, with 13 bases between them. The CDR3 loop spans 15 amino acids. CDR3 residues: CASSIGRQLNTEAFF. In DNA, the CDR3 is TGTGCCAGTAGTATCGGTAGACAGCTTAACACTGAAGCTTTCTTT.

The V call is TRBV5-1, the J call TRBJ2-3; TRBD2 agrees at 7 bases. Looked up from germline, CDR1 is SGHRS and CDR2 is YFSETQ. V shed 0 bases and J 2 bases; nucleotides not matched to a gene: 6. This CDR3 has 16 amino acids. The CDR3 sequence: CASSLGLADFTDTQYF. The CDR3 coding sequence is TGCGCCAGCAGCTTGGGTCTAGCGGACTTCACAGATACGCAGTATTTT. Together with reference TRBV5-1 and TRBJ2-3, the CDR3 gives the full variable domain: KAGVTQTPRYLIKTRGQQVTLSCSPISGHRSVSWYQQTPGQGLQFLFEYFSETQRNKGNFPGRFSGRQFSNSRSEMNVSTLELGDSALYLCASSLGLADFTDTQYFGPGTRLTVL.

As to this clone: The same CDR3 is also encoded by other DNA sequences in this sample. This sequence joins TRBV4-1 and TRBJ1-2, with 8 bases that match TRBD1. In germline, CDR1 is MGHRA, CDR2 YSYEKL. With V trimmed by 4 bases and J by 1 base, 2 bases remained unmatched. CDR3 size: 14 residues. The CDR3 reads CASSPGQGNYGYTF. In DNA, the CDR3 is TGCGCCAGCAGCCCTGGACAGGGTAACTATGGCTACACCTTC.

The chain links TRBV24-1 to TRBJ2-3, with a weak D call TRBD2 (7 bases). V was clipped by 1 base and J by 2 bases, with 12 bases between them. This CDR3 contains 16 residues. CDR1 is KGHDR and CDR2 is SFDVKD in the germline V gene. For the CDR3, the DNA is TGTGCCACCAGTGATTTTGACGGGGGGCACACAGATACGCAGTATTTT. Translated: CATSDFDGGHTDTQYF.

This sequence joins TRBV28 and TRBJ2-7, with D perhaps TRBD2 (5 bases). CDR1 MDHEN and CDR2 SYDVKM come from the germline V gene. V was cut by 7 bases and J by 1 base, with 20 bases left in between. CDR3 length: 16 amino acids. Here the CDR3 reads CASTPVASQLSYEQYF. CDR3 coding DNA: TGTGCCAGCACCCCGGTGGCTAGCCAACTTTCCTACGAGCAGTACTTC.

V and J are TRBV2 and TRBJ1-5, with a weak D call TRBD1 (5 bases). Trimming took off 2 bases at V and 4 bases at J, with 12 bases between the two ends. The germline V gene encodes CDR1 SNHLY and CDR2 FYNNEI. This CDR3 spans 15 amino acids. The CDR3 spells CASSEPGLWNQPQHF. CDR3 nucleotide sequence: TGTGCCAGCAGTGAACCAGGGTTATGGAATCAGCCCCAGCATTTT. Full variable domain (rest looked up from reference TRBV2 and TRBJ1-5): EPEVTQTPSHQVTQMGQEVILRCVPISNHLYFYWYRQILGQKVEFLVSFYNNEISEKSEIFDDQFSVERPDGSNFTLKIRSTKLEDSAMYFCASSEPGLWNQPQHFGDGTRLSIL.

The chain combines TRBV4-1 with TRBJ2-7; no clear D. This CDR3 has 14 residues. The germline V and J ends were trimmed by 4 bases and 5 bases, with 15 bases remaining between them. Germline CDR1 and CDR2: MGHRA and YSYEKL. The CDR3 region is CASSPAASYHEQYF. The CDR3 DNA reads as TGCGCCAGCAGCCCGGCGGCCTCCTACCACGAGCAGTACTTC.

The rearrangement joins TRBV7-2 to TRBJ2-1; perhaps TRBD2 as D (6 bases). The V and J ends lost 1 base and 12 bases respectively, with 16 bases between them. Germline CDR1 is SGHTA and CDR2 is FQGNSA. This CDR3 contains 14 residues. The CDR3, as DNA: TGTGCCAGCAGCTTAGGGGGGAGGCCCAAAGGGCAGTTCTTC. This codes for CASSLGGRPKGQFF. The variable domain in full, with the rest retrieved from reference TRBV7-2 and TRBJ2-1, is GAGVSQSPSNKVTEKGKDVELRCDPISGHTALYWYRQSLGQGLEFLIYFQGNSAPDKSGLPSDRFSAERTGGSVSTLTIQRTQQEDSAVYLCASSLGGRPKGQFFGPGTRLTVL.

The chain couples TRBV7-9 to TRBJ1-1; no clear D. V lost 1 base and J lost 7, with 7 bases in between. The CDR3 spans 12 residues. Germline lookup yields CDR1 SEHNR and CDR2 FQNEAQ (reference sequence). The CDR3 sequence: CASSLESGEAFF. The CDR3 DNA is TGTGCCAGCAGCTTAGAGTCAGGTGAAGCTTTCTTT.

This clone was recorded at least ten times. The CDR3 here is CASSTQWGAGGTEAFF. CDR3 sequence (DNA): TGTGCCAGCAGCACACAGTGGGGGGCCGGGGGGACTGAAGCTTTCTTT. The genes are TRBV7-9 and TRBJ1-1; TRBD1 might be the D (6 bases). The V and J ends lost 5 bases and 5 bases respectively, with 21 bases between them. Looked up from germline, CDR1 is SEHNR and CDR2 is FQNEAQ (reference sequence). This CDR3 is 16 amino acids long.

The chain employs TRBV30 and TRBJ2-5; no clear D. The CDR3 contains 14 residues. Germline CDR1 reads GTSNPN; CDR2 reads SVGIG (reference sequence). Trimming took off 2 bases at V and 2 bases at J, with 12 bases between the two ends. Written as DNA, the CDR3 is TGTGCCTGGAGTATCACCTGGCAACAAGAGACCCAGTACTTC. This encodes CAWSITWQQETQYF.

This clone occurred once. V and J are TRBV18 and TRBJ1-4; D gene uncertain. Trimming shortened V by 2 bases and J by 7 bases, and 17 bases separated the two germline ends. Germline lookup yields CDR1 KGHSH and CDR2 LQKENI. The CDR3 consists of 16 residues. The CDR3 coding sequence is TGTGCCAGCTCACCATCCTCCACATATCTGGCTGAAAAACTGTTTTTT. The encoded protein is CASSPSSTYLAEKLFF.

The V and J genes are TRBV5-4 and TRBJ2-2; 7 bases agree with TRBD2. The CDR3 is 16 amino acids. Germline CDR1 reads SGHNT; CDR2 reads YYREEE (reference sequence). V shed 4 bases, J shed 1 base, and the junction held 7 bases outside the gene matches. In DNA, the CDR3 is TGTGCCAGCAGCCCGGGGAGGGCAGGGAACACCGGGGAGCTGTTTTTT. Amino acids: CASSPGRAGNTGELFF.

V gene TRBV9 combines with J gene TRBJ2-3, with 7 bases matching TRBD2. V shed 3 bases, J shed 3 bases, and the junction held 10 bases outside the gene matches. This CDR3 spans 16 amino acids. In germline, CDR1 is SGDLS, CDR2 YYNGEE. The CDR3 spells CASSGVAGETTDTQYF. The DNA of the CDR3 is TGTGCCAGCAGCGGCGTTGCGGGGGAGACGACAGATACGCAGTATTTT. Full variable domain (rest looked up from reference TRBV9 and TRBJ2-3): DSGVTQTPKHLITATGQRVTLRCSPRSGDLSVYWYQQSLDQGLQFLIQYYNGEERAKGNILERFSAQQFPDLHSELNLSSLELGDSALYFCASSGVAGETTDTQYFGPGTRLTVL.

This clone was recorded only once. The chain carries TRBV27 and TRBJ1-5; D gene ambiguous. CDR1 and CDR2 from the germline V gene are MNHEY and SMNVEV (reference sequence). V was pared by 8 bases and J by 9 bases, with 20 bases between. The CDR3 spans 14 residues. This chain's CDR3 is CASLPGTPGLPQHF. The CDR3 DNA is TGTGCCAGCCTTCCCGGCACACCGGGTCTGCCCCAGCATTTT.

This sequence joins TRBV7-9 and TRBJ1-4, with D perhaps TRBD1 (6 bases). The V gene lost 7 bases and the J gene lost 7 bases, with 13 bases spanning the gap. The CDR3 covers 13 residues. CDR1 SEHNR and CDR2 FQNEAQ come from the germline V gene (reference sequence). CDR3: CASTSTGIEKLFF. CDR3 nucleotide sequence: TGTGCCAGCACCAGTACAGGGATTGAAAAACTGTTTTTT.

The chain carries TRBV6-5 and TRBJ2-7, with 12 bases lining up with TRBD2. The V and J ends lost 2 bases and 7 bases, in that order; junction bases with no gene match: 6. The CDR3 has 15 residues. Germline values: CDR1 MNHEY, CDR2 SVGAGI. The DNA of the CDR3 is TGTGCCAGCAGTTACCTGACTAGCGGGAGCCCGGAGCAGTACTTC. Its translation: CASSYLTSGSPEQYF.

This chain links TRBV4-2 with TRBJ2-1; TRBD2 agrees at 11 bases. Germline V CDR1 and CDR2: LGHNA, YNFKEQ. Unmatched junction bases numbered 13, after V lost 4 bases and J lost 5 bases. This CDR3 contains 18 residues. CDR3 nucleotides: TGTGCCAGCAGCCCGGCTAGCGGGGGGTCACCCAGAGACAATGAGCAGTTCTTC. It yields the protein CASSPASGGSPRDNEQFF.

The DNA for the CDR3 is TGTGCCAGCTCACTGGGACAGACAAGCTCTGGAAACACCATATATTTT. Amino acid sequence: CASSLGQTSSGNTIYF. V is TRBV18 and J is TRBJ1-3; 7 bases fit TRBD1. Germline assignment: CDR1 KGHSH and CDR2 LQKENI. The CDR3 covers 16 residues. The ends lost 4 bases at V and 0 bases at J; junction bases unmatched: 6.

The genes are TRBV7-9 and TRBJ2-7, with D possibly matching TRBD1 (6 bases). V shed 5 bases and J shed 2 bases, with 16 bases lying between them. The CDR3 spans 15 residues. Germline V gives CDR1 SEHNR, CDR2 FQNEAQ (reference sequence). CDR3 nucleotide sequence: TGTGCCAGCAGCCCACCACAGGGCCCACCCTACGAGCAGTACTTC. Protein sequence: CASSPPQGPPYEQYF.

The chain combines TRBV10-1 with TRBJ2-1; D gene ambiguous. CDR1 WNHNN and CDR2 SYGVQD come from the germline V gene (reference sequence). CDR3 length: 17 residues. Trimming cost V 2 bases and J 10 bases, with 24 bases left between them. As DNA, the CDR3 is TGCGCCAGCAGTGAGATAGCCCGACCGCAGTTATGGGTGGAGCAGTTCTTC. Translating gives CASSEIARPQLWVEQFF.

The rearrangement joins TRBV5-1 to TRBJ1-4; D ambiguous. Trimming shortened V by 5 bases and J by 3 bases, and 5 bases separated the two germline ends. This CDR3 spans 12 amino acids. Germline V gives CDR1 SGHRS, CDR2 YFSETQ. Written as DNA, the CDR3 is TGCGCCAGCAGGGCCCCTAATGAAAAACTGTTTTTT. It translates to CASRAPNEKLFF.

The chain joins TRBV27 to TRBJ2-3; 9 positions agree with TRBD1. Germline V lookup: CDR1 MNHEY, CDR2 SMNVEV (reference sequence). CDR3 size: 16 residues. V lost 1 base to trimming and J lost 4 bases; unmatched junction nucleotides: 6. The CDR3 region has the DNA TGTGCCAGCAGTTTATTGGCGGGACAGGGAGCAGATACGCAGTATTTT. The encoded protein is CASSLLAGQGADTQYF.

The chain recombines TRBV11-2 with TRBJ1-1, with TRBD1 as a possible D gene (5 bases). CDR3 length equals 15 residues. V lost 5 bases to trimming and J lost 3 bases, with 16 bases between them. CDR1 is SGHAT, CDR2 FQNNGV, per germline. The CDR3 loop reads CASSQTVEDHTEAFF. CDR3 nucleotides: TGTGCCAGCAGCCAGACAGTTGAAGACCACACTGAAGCTTTCTTT.

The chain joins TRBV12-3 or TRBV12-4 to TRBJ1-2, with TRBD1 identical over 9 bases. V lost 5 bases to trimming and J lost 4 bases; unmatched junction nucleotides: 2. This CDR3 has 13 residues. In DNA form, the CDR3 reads TGTGCCAGCAGTCCGGACAGGGGCTATGGCTACACCTTC. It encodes CASSPDRGYGYTF.

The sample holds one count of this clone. CDR3 DNA: TGTGCCACCAGTGATTTATCGGGAGTTAACACAGATACGCAGTATTTT. It yields the protein CATSDLSGVNTDTQYF. V and J are TRBV24-1 and TRBJ2-3; perhaps TRBD2 as D (6 bases). V was cut by 1 base and J by 2 bases, with 12 bases left in between. Germline values: CDR1 KGHDR, CDR2 SFDVKD. The CDR3 runs to 16 residues.